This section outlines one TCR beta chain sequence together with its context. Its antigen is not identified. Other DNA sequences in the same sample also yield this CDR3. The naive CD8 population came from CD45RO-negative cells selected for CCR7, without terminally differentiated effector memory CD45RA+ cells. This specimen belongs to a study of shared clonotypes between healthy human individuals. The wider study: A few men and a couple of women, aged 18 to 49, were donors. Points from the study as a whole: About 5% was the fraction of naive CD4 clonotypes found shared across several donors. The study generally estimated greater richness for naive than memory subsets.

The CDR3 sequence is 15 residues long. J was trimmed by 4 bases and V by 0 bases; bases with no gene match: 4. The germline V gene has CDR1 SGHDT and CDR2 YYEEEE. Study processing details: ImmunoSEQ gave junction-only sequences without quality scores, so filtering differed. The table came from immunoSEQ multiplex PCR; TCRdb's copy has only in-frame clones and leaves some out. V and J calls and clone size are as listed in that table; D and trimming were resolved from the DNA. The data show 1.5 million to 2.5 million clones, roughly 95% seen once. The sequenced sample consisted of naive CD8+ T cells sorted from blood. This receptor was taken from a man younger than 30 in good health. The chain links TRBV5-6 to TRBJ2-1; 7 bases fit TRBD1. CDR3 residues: CASSLGTGAYNEQFF. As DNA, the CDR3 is TGTGCCAGCAGCTTGGGAACAGGGGCGTACAATGAGCAGTTCTTC.